This TCR beta chain was found in a study of cytomegalovirus exposure and HLA in healthy donors. The CDR3 has 12 amino acids. Between the trimmed V and J ends, which lost 7 bases and 8 bases, there was a span of 14 bases. Looked up from germline, CDR1 is SGHTA and CDR2 is FQGNSA. Points from the study as a whole: V- and J-gene trimming in TCR beta was tied to a missense DCLRE1C variant by an analysis performed later. TCR beta chains numbering about 160 were designated cytomegalovirus-associated.

On this clone itself: Its antigen is unknown.

Primers: 60 Vbeta forward and 13 Jbeta reverse. Libraries were prepared by immunoSEQ multiplex PCR; TCRdb keeps only in-frame clonotypes and omits some of them. The profile covers about 76,000 clones, with less than 80% appearing a single time and around 2.5% taken by the ten largest. The specimen sequenced was PBMCs. This chain links TRBV7-2 with TRBJ1-2; unclear D gene. The sequence came from a young man in good health and CMV-seronegative. The CDR3 DNA sequence: TGTGCCAGCAATAATGCGGCGGGAGGCTACACCTTC. Amino acid sequence: CASNNAAGGYTF.